Below are 4 T cell receptor beta chains sequenced from a single sample in a study of OX40 agonist ivuxolimab in advanced cancers. TCRdb's table, derived via immunoSEQ multiplex PCR, lists solely in-frame clones and lacks some. The repertoire holds fewer than 14,000 clones, with roughly 80% as singletons. Source: CD4+ or CD8+ T cells sorted from blood, taken in a trial of the OX40 agonist ivuxolimab. The receptors here all came from an adult with an advanced solid tumor such as melanoma, head and neck, liver or kidney cancer.

The chain uses TRBV5-1 and TRBJ2-3; TRBD2 matches 12 bases. The trim removed 0 bases at V and 5 bases at J, leaving 4 bases unmatched. CDR1 is SGHRS, CDR2 YFSETQ, per germline. The CDR3 sequence is 16 residues long. The CDR3 DNA sequence: TGCGCCAGCAGCTTGGAGACTAGCGGGGGTGGAGATACGCAGTATTTT. Amino acid sequence: CASSLETSGGGDTQYF.

This chain links TRBV6-5 with TRBJ2-2; D is undetermined. CDR1 is MNHEY and CDR2 is SVGAGI in the germline V gene. Between the trimmed V and J ends, which lost 3 bases and 6 bases, there was a span of 11 bases. The CDR3 spans 14 residues. CDR3 DNA sequence: TGTGCCAGCAGTTATCAGACTGGGGCCGGGGAGCTGTTTTTT. Amino acids: CASSYQTGAGELFF.

This rearrangement joins TRBV5-1 to TRBJ2-3, with a weak D call TRBD2 (6 bases). The germline gives CDR1 SGHRS, CDR2 YFSETQ. V lost 3 bases, J lost 6 bases, and 17 bases lay in between. The CDR3 totals 15 residues. CDR3 residues: CASSSDYPLGDTQYF. In DNA, the CDR3 is TGCGCCAGCAGCTCGGACTACCCCCTCGGGGATACGCAGTATTTT.

The chain employs TRBV7-2 and TRBJ2-7, with 7 nucleotides matching TRBD2. CDR1 SGHTA and CDR2 FQGNSA come from the germline V gene. V lost 3 bases, J lost 4 bases, and 9 bases stayed unmatched. This CDR3 is 15 amino acids long. CDR3 sequence: CASSFRPSGIYEQYF. In DNA form, the CDR3 reads TGTGCCAGCAGCTTCCGTCCGAGCGGGATTTACGAGCAGTACTTC.